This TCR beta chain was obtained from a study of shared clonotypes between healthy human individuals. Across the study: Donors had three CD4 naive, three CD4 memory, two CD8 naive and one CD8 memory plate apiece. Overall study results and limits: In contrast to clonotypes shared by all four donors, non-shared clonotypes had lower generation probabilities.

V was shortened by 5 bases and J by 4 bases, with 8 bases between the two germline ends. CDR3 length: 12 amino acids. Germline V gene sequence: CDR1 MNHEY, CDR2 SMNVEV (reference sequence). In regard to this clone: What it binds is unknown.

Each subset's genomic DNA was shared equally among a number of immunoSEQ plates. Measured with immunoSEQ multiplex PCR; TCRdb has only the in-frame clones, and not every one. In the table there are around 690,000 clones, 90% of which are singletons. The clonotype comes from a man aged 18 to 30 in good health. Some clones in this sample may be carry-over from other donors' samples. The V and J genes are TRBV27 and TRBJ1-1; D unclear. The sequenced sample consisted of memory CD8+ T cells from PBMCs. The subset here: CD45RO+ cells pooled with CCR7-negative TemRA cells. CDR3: CASSLWGTEAFF. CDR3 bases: TGTGCCAGCAGTCTGTGGGGCACTGAAGCTTTCTTT.